The sequence of this T cell receptor beta chain was determined in a study of blood T cell repertoires in COVID-19. Germline CDR1 reads SQVTM; CDR2 reads ANQGSEA. Between the trimmed V and J ends, which lost 7 bases and 10 bases, there was a span of 16 bases. The CDR3 spans 11 residues. Measured with immunoSEQ multiplex PCR; TCRdb has only the in-frame clones, and not every one. The repertoire includes about 410,000 clones, 86% of them detected once, and approximately 1.5% sits in the top ten. The specimen sequenced was peripheral blood. The receptor was isolated from a woman in her twenties or thirties with active or convalescent COVID-19. The rearrangement links TRBV29-1 to TRBJ1-1, with D perhaps TRBD1 (6 bases). CDR3 bases: TGCAGCGACCGGACCAGGGGCATAGCTTTCTTT. Translation: CSDRTRGIAFF.